The TCR beta chain described here comes from a study of cytomegalovirus exposure and HLA in healthy donors (dated by TCRdb to the late 2010s). About the investigation overall: An earlier analysis of several hundred of the donors reported more than 250 Gb of sequence data and 117 million unique TCR beta sequences from roughly 180 million T cells. An early release covering roughly 640 HLA-typed donors comprised about 300 gigabases of sequencing data and 85 million to 100 million unique TCR sequences. Among the roughly 390 genotyped donors, under 90% belonged to the genetic ancestry cluster associated with self-reported Caucasian donors. The study aimed to test whether cataloging public T cell receptors could reveal signatures of past pathogen exposure. The study profiled the T cell repertoires of about 640 subjects by immunosequencing and related them to cytomegalovirus serostatus. Along with the roughly 700-subject first cohort, a separate validation cohort of 120 different subjects was used. To predict cytomegalovirus infection status, the study brought together high-throughput TCR immunosequencing, statistical association of individual TCRs with disease status, and machine learning. To study patterns of TCR occurrence, a later analysis re-analyzed previously published TCR beta repertoires from around 660 donors and added high-resolution HLA genotyping. Rather than using new phenotypic data, the later analysis identified candidate immune exposures from TCR beta sequences and from how often those sequences occurred across donors. An earlier analysis of several hundred of the donors applied high-throughput TCR beta sequencing to assess whether each TCR beta V gene segment acted as functional or pseudogenic. Donor age, sex, ethnicity and CMV serostatus were collected together with the repertoire data. A later genetic analysis used genome-wide SNP genotypes for about 60% of the 666 donors, treating that subset as a discovery cohort. All discovery cohort repertoires had been generated using a single sequencing platform. Class I and class II HLA loci were covered by the typing at four-digit resolution. The number of donors typed differed by locus, with 629-630 for A, B, C, DRB1 and DQB1, roughly 550 for DQA1, approximately 580 for DPA1, and some 440 for DPB1. Because of strong linkage in the cohort, a few DR-DQ haplotypes were treated as single units for association and clustering. Among 350 to 400 genotyped donors of the cohort, an average of around 240,000 unique TCR beta nucleotide sequences were sequenced per donor, roughly a sixth of them non-productive.

In total, approximately 610 healthy bone marrow donors made up the cohort. At the time of sampling, every cohort member was nominally healthy, though immune exposures that went unrecorded were likely present. The donor was CMV seropositive and was included in the group of about 290 seropositive cohort members. A peripheral blood sample was provided by each donor, and peripheral blood mononuclear cells were used for TCR beta sequencing. Genomic DNA extraction from the blood cell samples was performed with the Qiagen DNeasy Blood Extraction Kit. General findings and caveats noted by the study authors: Compared with equally common non-associated chains, HLA-associated TCR beta chains in a later analysis were more clonally expanded and had lower generation probabilities. The study listed 150 to 200 TCR beta chains as associated with cytomegalovirus. Specific HLA alleles were associated with 15,000 to 20,000 TCR beta sequences at a false discovery rate of 0.05 in a later analysis. Compared with the roughly 700-donor mean, donors in an Asian-associated ancestry cluster had fewer N-insertions in productive TCRs, according to a later genetic analysis. Linkage disequilibrium might explain the correlated functional status among segregating V segments, but an unknown experimental factor could not be ruled out. Because counts were too low, some 17 rarely observed V segments, including chromosome 9 orphons, were excluded from the earlier analysis of 500 to 700 of the donors. A further reported finding was that TCR beta sequences accurately predicted the HLA-A and HLA-B alleles for most subjects in the first cohort. It was suggested by the authors that the approach could potentially be generalized to other disease states and immunological phenotypes. Some IMGT-functional V segments, including TRBV6-2 and TRBV6-3, could not be distinguished by the 87-base-pair reads and were therefore excluded. A few of the identified cytomegalovirus-associated TCR beta chains were confirmed in vitro to be specific for cytomegalovirus antigens. When HLA alleles, especially DR and DQ, strongly co-occurred, attributing TCR associations to individual alleles was difficult. Most CMV-associated TCR beta chains appeared to be HLA-restricted in a later analysis, and the HLA associations seemed to be driven largely by CMV exposure. Because some donors lacked HLA typing at each locus, the association tests relied only on the typed subset. In an earlier analysis of a few hundred of the donors, most TCR beta V segments were observed in productive rearrangements about 90% or about 30% of the time, broadly matching IMGT annotations. Several of the top co-occurrence clusters appeared to be linked to parvovirus B19, influenza, CMV and Epstein-Barr virus, according to a later analysis. Immune exposure information for the cohort was limited to CMV serostatus. Most TCR sequences were observed very rarely across donors, whereas some public TCRs were present in many individuals. V-gene and J-gene trimming of TCR beta chains was associated with a missense DCLRE1C variant in a later genetic analysis, and the association was replicated in an independent cohort. The classifier was reported to diagnose cytomegalovirus status with high specificity and sensitivity in both the original cohort and the validation cohort. The cohort was sequenced for TCR beta chains only, and without alpha or paired-chain data the features that could be detected were limited. A cluster of highly shared sequence variants was judged likely to represent a technical artifact of the sequencing pipeline. In a later analysis, the rate of TCR association differed among HLA loci, with DRB1 alleles having the most associated TCRs and HLA-C alleles having the fewest. Sequencing depth was assumed to be roughly uniform across donors in the presence/absence analyses, though that assumption may not hold.

About this clone: It lacks a known antigen. Per-base qualities were not stored, and no clone one base away is much larger.

The cysteine opens and the phenylalanine closes a CDR3 of 15 amino acids. The CDR3 DNA has 45 bases and is translated from base 1. V and J are truncated by 2 bases and 9 bases respectively, leaving an intervening sequence of 17 bases. The germline V gene (reference sequence) specifies LNHNV as CDR1 and YYDKDF as CDR2. The library was made by the immunoSEQ multiplex PCR assay. A mixture of 60 forward primers for TCR Vbeta segments and 13 reverse primers for TCR Jbeta segments was used in the multiplex PCR. The CDR3 region of rearranged TCR beta genes was amplified from genomic DNA with a multiplex PCR assay. Amplified TCR beta libraries were sequenced as 87-base-pair reads on the Illumina HiSeq System. Concerning the study's data processing: In a later analysis, tens of millions of unique TCR beta chains were counted across the 666 repertoires, and roughly 11 million of these chains were shared by at least two donors. Raw reads were error-corrected and collapsed into unique sequences with a nearest-neighbor algorithm that merged closely related sequences to remove PCR and sequencing errors. CDR3 sequences were aligned to IMGT reference sequences to assign V, D and J gene segments. For a sequence to be retained, a match of at least six nucleotides to both a V gene segment and a J gene segment was required. Rearrangements were called productive when the CDR3 lacked stop codons and stayed in frame with V and J; all others were non-productive. Following IMGT convention, CDR3 was defined as the stretch from the second conserved V-encoded cysteine up to the conserved J-encoded phenylalanine. The earlier analysis of around 640 of the donors excluded sequences that lacked an unambiguous match to a single V gene segment. An earlier analysis of 587 of the donors called V segments functional above 56.7% productive rearrangements and segregating when the between-donor standard deviation exceeded 5%. A statistical classification framework was developed to diagnose cytomegalovirus status using the catalog of TCR beta chain sequences. In a later analysis, V and J genes were assigned by comparing TCR nucleotide sequences against IMGT/GENE-DB human TR gene sequences. The TCRdist pipeline was used in a later analysis to assign CDR3 sequences and most-parsimonious VDJ recombination scenarios. A later analysis defined each TCR beta chain by its CDR3 amino acid sequence plus V-gene family, and excluded reads lacking a unique V-gene family. To address suspected cross-contamination and a sequencing artifact, a later analysis removed several hundred highly shared, low-generation-probability nucleotide sequences. A later analysis calculated a clonal expansion index for each public chain from normalized within-repertoire ranks of inferred template counts. In a later analysis, generation probabilities were computed with a VDJ recombination model fitted to out-of-frame rearrangements, and the resulting probabilities were checked against IGoR. Hypergeometric tests were used in a later analysis to score TCR-TCR, TCR-HLA and TCR-CMV co-occurrence, with a repertoire-size bias correction applied to the TCR pairs. False discovery rates were estimated in a later analysis by permuting HLA or CMV assignments 20 times. A later analysis grouped co-occurring TCRs with DBSCAN, adding TCRdist sequence similarity when clustering within HLA-allele-positive subsets. Repertoires with fewer than 30,000 or more than 120,000 public chains, plus five repertoires with anomalous nucleotide sharing, were excluded from co-occurrence clustering. Not all clones reach the TCRdb copy of this immuneACCESS table, which keeps in-frame sequences only. Checked studies attribute under half of the gap to unresolved V genes and leave the rest unexplained. Clone size and V and J calls were adopted from that table, with D and trimming inferred from the DNA. A total of about 89,000 clones appear in this sample, roughly 85% of them only once. Jointly, the top ten make up 7.4% of the sample.

The sequence links TRBV15 to TRBJ1-5; the D gene identity is not certain. This sequence was found in a man in his forties in good health and CMV-seropositive. Sequenced material: PBMCs. The bases are TGTGCCACCAGCAGACAGGACGGGGAGGGTGGGCCCCAGCATTTT. Its protein reads: CATSRQDGEGGPQHF. Reference TRBV15 and TRBJ1-5 genes cover what lies past the CDR3, so the full variable domain is DAMVIQNPRYQVTQFGKPVTLSCSQTLNHNVMYWYQQKSSQAPKLLFHYYDKDFNNEADTPDNFQSRRPNTSFCFLDIRSPGLGDTAMYLCATSRQDGEGGPQHFGDGTRLSIL.